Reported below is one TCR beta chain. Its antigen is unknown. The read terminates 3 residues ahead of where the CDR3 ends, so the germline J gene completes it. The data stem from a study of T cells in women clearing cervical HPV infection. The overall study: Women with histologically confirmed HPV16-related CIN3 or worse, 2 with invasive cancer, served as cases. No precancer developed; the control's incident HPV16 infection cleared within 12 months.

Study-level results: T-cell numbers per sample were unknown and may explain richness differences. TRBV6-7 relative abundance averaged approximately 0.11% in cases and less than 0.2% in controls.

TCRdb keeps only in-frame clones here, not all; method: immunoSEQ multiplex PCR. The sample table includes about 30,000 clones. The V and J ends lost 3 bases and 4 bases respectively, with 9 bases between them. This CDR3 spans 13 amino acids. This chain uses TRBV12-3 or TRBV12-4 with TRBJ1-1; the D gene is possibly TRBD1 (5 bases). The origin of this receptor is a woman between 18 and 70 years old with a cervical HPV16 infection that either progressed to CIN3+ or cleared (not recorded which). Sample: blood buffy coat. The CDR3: CASSFGGGTEAFF. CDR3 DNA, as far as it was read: TGTGCCAGCAGTTTCGGGGGGGGCACTGAA.